Each of the 9 T cell receptor beta chains below was sequenced from the same sample in a study of cytomegalovirus exposure and HLA in healthy donors. The study ran its PCR with 60 Vbeta and 13 Jbeta primers. Some clones are missing from TCRdb's copy, which holds only in-frame ones; the method was immunoSEQ multiplex PCR. This table has about 170,000 clones, 81% appearing once. The sequenced sample consisted of PBMCs. All receptors come from a woman under 30 in good health and CMV-seropositive.

This chain connects TRBV29-1 to TRBJ2-7; 7 positions agree with TRBD1. This CDR3 has 12 amino acids. V was pared by 4 bases and J by 1 base, with 1 base of the junction left unmatched. Germline V CDR1 and CDR2: SQVTM, ANQGSEA. CDR3 DNA: TGCAGCGTTGTACAGGGGTCCTACGAGCAGTACTTC. Translated: CSVVQGSYEQYF.

This rearrangement joins TRBV5-4 to TRBJ1-2, with TRBD1 matching over 8 bases. V shed 5 bases and J 8 bases; nucleotides not matched to a gene: 11. CDR3 size: 14 residues. Germline V CDR1 and CDR2: SGHNT, YYREEE (reference sequence). This CDR3 reads CASSYTDRGRGYTF. DNA for the CDR3: TGTGCCAGCAGTTACACAGACAGGGGCCGGGGCTACACCTTC.

The genes are TRBV6-6 and TRBJ2-2; TRBD1 agrees at 9 bases. The CDR3 is 15 residues long. The junction had 5 bases not matched to a gene; V was cut back by 5 bases and J by 4 bases. Germline V CDR1 and CDR2: MNHNY, SVGAGI (reference sequence). The CDR3 DNA reads TGTGCCAGCAGTCAAACAGGGGGCGGCACCGGGGAGCTGTTTTTT. Amino acids: CASSQTGGGTGELFF.

This chain links TRBV7-9 with TRBJ2-1; TRBD2 matches 12 bases. The ends lost 5 bases at V and 7 bases at J; junction bases unmatched: 6. From germline, CDR1 is SEHNR and CDR2 FQNEAQ (reference sequence). CDR3 length: 15 residues. The CDR3 DNA reads as TGTGCCAGCAGCCTAAGACTAGCGGGGGAGAATGAGCAGTTCTTC. Protein product: CASSLRLAGENEQFF.

The chain uses TRBV13 and TRBJ2-2, with 7 bases aligning to TRBD1. Germline V lookup: CDR1 PRHDT, CDR2 FYEKMQ (reference sequence). V was pared by 7 bases and J by 1 base, with 18 bases of the junction left unmatched. The CDR3 has 19 amino acids. Written as DNA, the CDR3 is TGTGCCAGCACCGACTCGAGGGGGCTACCGATATGGAACACCGGGGAGCTGTTTTTT. Translation: CASTDSRGLPIWNTGELFF.

The rearrangement joins TRBV6-5 to TRBJ1-3; D might be TRBD1 (5 bases). Germline V gene lookup returns CDR1 MNHEY and CDR2 SVGAGI. The V gene lost 4 bases and the J gene lost 8 bases, with 12 bases spanning the gap. The CDR3 spans 13 residues. DNA for the CDR3: TGTGCCAGCAGTTCCAGGGAGGGTCACACCATATATTTT. The encoded protein is CASSSREGHTIYF.

The chain joins TRBV6-1 to TRBJ1-2; D gene ambiguous. Germline V gives CDR1 MNHNS, CDR2 SASEGT. V lost 6 bases to trimming and J lost 7 bases, with 15 bases between them. The CDR3 is 13 residues long. CDR3 protein: CASSEALSTGYTF. CDR3 coding DNA: TGTGCCAGCAGCGAGGCCCTGTCAACTGGCTACACCTTC.

The V and J genes are TRBV15 and TRBJ2-3; 7 bases fit TRBD2. The CDR3 runs to 17 residues. J lost 9 bases, V lost 3 bases, and 18 bases had no gene match. The germline V gene encodes CDR1 LNHNV and CDR2 YYDKDF (reference sequence). The CDR3 nucleotides are TGTGCCACCAGCAGGACAAAGGACGGACTAGTTGCACAAACGCAGTATTTT. Translated: CATSRTKDGLVAQTQYF.

Points on this clone: A junction end diverges from the germline sequence, so it may reflect a read error. This chain uses TRBV6-7 with TRBJ1-5; D possibly corresponds to TRBD1 (6 bases). TRBV6-7 is designated an ORF whose function remains uncertain. The CDR3 has 13 amino acids. CDR3 protein: CASSYAGAQIPDF. The CDR3 region has the DNA TGTGCCAGCAGTTACGCAGGGGCCCAAATACCTGATTTT.